The clone carrying this TCR beta chain was seen at least ten times. The CDR3 sequence is 13 residues long. Per germline, CDR1 MNHNS and CDR2 SASEGT. V lost 6 bases to trimming and J lost 3 bases, with 12 bases between them. This entry is derived from a study of regulatory T cells in long-lasting Graves disease. Building the TCR beta libraries relied on iRepertoire HTBI primers, and CDR3 regions underwent Arm-PCR. TCRdb fed the multiplex PCR reads into MiXCR, producing one record per CDR3 protein. Of about 470,000 distinct CDR3 sequences in the sample, about a sixth were seen once. As to time point: newly diagnosed GD, antithyroid drugs for less than 3 months. Extracted RNA from PBMCs served as the source of the TCR library. The same sample was also studied in work on T cells in Graves' hyperthyroidism and ophthalmopathy.

The chain couples TRBV6-1 to TRBJ2-7, with D perhaps matching TRBD2 (6 bases). The receptor comes from a man aged 40-49 years with Graves disease. This specimen consisted of peripheral blood mononuclear cells (PBMCs), obtained at new diagnosis, from a patient treated with antithyroid drugs. This CDR3 is CASSQDYHYEQYF. The CDR3 DNA reads TGTGCCAGCAGCCAGGACTACCACTACGAGCAGTACTTC.